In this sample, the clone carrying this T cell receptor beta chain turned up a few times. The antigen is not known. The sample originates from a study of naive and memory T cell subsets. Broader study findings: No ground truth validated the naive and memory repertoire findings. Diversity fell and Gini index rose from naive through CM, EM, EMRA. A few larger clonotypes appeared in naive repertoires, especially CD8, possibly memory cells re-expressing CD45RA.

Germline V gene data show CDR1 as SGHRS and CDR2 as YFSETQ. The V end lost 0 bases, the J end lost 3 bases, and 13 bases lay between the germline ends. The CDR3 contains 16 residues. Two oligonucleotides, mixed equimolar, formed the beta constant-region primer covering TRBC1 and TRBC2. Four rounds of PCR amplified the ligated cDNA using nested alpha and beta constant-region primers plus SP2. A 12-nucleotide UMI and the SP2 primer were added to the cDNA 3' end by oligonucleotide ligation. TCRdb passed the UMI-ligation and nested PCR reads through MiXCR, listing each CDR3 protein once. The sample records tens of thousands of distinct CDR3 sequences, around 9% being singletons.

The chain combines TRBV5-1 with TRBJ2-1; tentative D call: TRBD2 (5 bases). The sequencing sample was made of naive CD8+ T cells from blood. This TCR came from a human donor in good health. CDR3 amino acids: CASSLGPAESYNEQFF. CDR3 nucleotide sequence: TGCGCCAGCAGCTTGGGCCCAGCGGAAAGCTACAATGAGCAGTTCTTC.